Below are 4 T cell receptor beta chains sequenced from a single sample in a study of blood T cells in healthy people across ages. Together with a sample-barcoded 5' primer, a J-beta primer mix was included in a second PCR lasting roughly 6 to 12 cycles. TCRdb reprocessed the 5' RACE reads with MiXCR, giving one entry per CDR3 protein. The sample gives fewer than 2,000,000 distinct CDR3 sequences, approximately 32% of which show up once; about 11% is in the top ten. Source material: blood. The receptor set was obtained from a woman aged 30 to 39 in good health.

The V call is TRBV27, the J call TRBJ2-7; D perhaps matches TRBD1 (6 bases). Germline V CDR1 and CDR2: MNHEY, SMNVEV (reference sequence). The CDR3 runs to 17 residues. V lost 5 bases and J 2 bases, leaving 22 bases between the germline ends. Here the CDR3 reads CASSPIRNREGPYEQYF. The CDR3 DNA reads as TGTGCCAGCAGTCCCATCCGGAACAGGGAAGGGCCCTACGAGCAGTACTTC.

Here the CDR3 DNA reads TGCAGTGCTAAGGGTAATGGGGAGACCCAGTACTTC. It encodes CSAKGNGETQYF. The V call is TRBV20-1, the J call TRBJ2-5; the D is unclear. V was pared by 4 bases and J by 5 bases, with 11 bases between. This CDR3 has 12 amino acids. From germline, CDR1 is DFQATT and CDR2 SNEGSKA (reference sequence).

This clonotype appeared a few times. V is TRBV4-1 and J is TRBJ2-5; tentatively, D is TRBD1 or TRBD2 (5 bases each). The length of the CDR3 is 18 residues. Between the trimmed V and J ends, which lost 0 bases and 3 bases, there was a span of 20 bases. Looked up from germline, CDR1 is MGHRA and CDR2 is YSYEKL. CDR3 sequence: CASSQEPLLAGIEETQYF. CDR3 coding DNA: TGCGCCAGCAGCCAAGAACCTCTGCTAGCAGGGATCGAAGAGACCCAGTACTTC.

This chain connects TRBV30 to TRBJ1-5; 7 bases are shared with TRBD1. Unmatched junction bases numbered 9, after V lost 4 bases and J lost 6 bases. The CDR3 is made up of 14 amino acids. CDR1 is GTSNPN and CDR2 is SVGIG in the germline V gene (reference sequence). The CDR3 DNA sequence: TGTGCCTGGAACACAGGGGATGGGGGTCAGCCCCAGCATTTT. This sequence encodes CAWNTGDGGQPQHF. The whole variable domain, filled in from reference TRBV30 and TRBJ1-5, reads SQTIHQWPATLVQPVGSPLSLECTVEGTSNPNLYWYRQAAGRGLQLLFYSVGIGQISSEVPQNLSASRPQDRQFILSSKKLLLSDSGFYLCAWNTGDGGQPQHFGDGTRLSIL.